What follows are 21 T cell receptor beta chains derived from one specimen sequenced in a study of T-cell memory formation after mild COVID-19. From the 5' RACE reads, TCRdb called clonotypes with MiXCR, one entry per CDR3 protein. In the table there are about 560,000 distinct CDR3 sequences, 15% to 20% of which are singletons. Input material: PBMCs or a T cell subset sorted from them (not recorded which). Receptors originate from an adult woman who had mild COVID-19 (a few samples of this study predate the infection). Cell type and time point are not known.

This chain uses TRBV27 with TRBJ2-7; D tentatively fits TRBD1 or TRBD2 (5 bases each). CDR3 length: 14 amino acids. The V gene's germline CDR1 is MNHEY and CDR2 SMNVEV (reference sequence). V lost 5 bases, J lost 2 bases, and 13 bases lay in between. The CDR3 nucleotides are TGTGCCAGCAGTCGACAAGGGACGCCCTACGAGCAGTACTTC. It translates to CASSRQGTPYEQYF.

This clonotype has a handful of counts. The chain is built from TRBV6-4 and TRBJ2-6, with 9 bases matching TRBD1. With V trimmed by 6 bases and J by 2 bases, 5 bases remained unmatched. Germline lookup yields CDR1 MRHNA and CDR2 SNTAGT. This CDR3 is built from 16 residues. CDR3 residues: CASSRDRVAGANVLTF. The CDR3 nucleotides are TGTGCCAGCAGCAGGGACAGGGTTGCTGGGGCCAACGTCCTGACTTTC.

This clonotype was observed a handful of times. CDR3 residues: CASSPRTSGSYMETQYF. The CDR3, as DNA: TGTGCCAGCAGTCCCCGGACTAGCGGGAGTTACATGGAGACCCAGTACTTC. This chain links TRBV12-3 or TRBV12-4 with TRBJ2-5; TRBD2 agrees at 13 bases. The CDR3 is 17 residues long. J was trimmed by 5 bases and V by 5 bases; bases with no gene match: 11.

The rearrangement links TRBV6-5 to TRBJ2-2; D may be TRBD1 or TRBD2 (7 bases each). The germline V and J ends were trimmed by 10 bases and 0 bases, with 12 bases remaining between them. The CDR3 is 14 amino acids. The germline gives CDR1 MNHEY, CDR2 SVGAGI. CDR3 DNA: TGTGCCACACAGGGGAGGGCGAACACCGGGGAGCTGTTTTTT. It codes for CATQGRANTGELFF.

This sequence joins TRBV14 and TRBJ1-1; D is possibly TRBD1 (6 bases). CDR3 length equals 12 residues. Germline V gene sequence: CDR1 SGHDN, CDR2 FVKESK. The V end was cut by 5 bases, the J end by 12 bases, with 16 bases between. Written as DNA, the CDR3 is TGTGCCAGCAGCAACTCCGGCGGACAGACTTTCTTT. Translated, it gives CASSNSGGQTFF.

This clonotype has only a few counts. The CDR3 DNA reads TGCAGTGCTAGGGTAGCGGGAGTGAACACCGGGGAGCTGTTTTTT. It is translated as CSARVAGVNTGELFF. This chain links TRBV20-1 with TRBJ2-2; 9 nucleotides align to TRBD2. The CDR3 runs to 15 residues. V lost 3 bases to trimming and J lost 1 base; unmatched junction nucleotides: 3. From germline, CDR1 is DFQATT and CDR2 SNEGSKA (reference sequence).

This clonotype was seen a few times. The rearrangement joins TRBV4-1 to TRBJ2-7, with TRBD1 identical over 9 bases. The junction had 8 bases not matched to a gene; V was cut back by 3 bases and J by 5 bases. This CDR3 has 15 residues. CDR1 MGHRA and CDR2 YSYEKL come from the germline V gene. CDR3 nucleotide sequence: TGCGCCAGCAGCCACCCAGGGACAGGGCGCGACGAGCAGTACTTC. Amino acids: CASSHPGTGRDEQYF.

V usage is TRBV24-1 and J usage is TRBJ2-2; D tentatively fits TRBD1 or TRBD2 (5 bases each). V shed 1 base and J shed 6 bases, with 11 bases lying between them. This CDR3 contains 15 residues. Germline assignment: CDR1 KGHDR and CDR2 SFDVKD. The CDR3 here is CATSDFSGASGELFF. The CDR3 bases are TGTGCCACCAGTGATTTCTCCGGGGCATCCGGGGAGCTGTTTTTT.

This chain joins TRBV6-1 and TRBJ2-7, with 10 bases lining up with TRBD2. Germline-derived CDR1 and CDR2 are MNHNS and SASEGT. This CDR3 comprises 15 residues. Trimming at V came to 6 bases and at J to 3 bases, leaving 8 bases not matched to a gene. CDR3 sequence (DNA): TGTGCCAGCAGCCTGACTAGCGGGCACCTCTACGAGCAGTACTTC. Amino acids: CASSLTSGHLYEQYF.

The genes are TRBV7-2 and TRBJ2-1; D not certain. There are 14 residues in the CDR3. Germline V lookup: CDR1 SGHTA, CDR2 FQGNSA. Trimming removed 4 bases from V and 10 bases from J, with 17 bases in between. CDR3 nucleotide sequence: TGTGCCAGCAGCTCAGACTTAATGATTGGAGAGCAGTTCTTC. Amino acid sequence: CASSSDLMIGEQFF.

The chain links TRBV12-3 or TRBV12-4 to TRBJ2-5, with a tentative D call TRBD2 (5 bases). The V end was cut by 3 bases, the J end by 5 bases, with 10 bases between. This CDR3 region has 13 residues. This chain's CDR3 is CASSFGIVETQYF. The CDR3 DNA is TGTGCCAGCAGTTTCGGGATTGTGGAGACCCAGTACTTC.

The J gene is TRBJ2-1, the V gene TRBV12-3 or TRBV12-4; D uncertain. The CDR3 sequence is 14 residues long. V was cut by 7 bases and J by 3 bases, with 13 bases left in between. In DNA, the CDR3 is TGTGCCAGCACCTATAGGGTCTTCTACAATGAGCAGTTCTTC. It encodes CASTYRVFYNEQFF.

This clonotype has only a few counts. The gene calls are TRBV2 and TRBJ1-6; 9 bases fit TRBD1. After removal of 7 bases from V and 8 bases from J, the junction contained 6 bases not matched to a gene. Germline-derived CDR1 and CDR2 are SNHLY and FYNNEI. This CDR3 contains 14 residues. The CDR3 spells CASKVGQGYSPLHF. DNA of the CDR3: TGTGCCAGCAAGGTGGGACAGGGCTATTCACCCCTCCACTTT.

This clonotype came up a few times. The J gene is TRBJ2-1, the V gene TRBV24-1, with 7 bases lining up with TRBD2. V lost 4 bases and J lost 1; bases outside the gene matches: 3. There are 15 residues in the CDR3. Germline V gene data show CDR1 as KGHDR and CDR2 as SFDVKD. Here the CDR3 reads CATSEWGGSYNEQFF. CDR3 DNA: TGTGCCACCAGTGAGTGGGGAGGGTCCTACAATGAGCAGTTCTTC.

This clonotype turned up a few times. The J gene is TRBJ2-1, the V gene TRBV25-1, with 7 bases identical to TRBD1. Germline CDR1 and CDR2: MGHDK and SYGVNS. This CDR3 has 15 residues. V dropped 3 bases and J dropped 4; count of bases not matched to a gene: 6. The chain's CDR3 is CASSDGTEGYNEQFF. CDR3 nucleotide sequence: TGTGCCAGCAGTGACGGGACAGAGGGATACAATGAGCAGTTCTTC.

The chain uses TRBV3-1 and TRBJ2-7; 11 bases align to TRBD1. The CDR3 is made up of 18 amino acids. V shed 4 bases and J 4 bases; nucleotides not matched to a gene: 15. Germline lookup yields CDR1 LGHDT and CDR2 YNNKEL (reference sequence). CDR3 coding DNA: TGTGCCAGCAGCCCAGGATTTAGGACCGGGACAGGGGGATACGAGCAGTACTTC. Its translation: CASSPGFRTGTGGYEQYF.

This clonotype was counted between two and nine times. The chain recombines TRBV5-1 with TRBJ2-3; no clear D gene. Germline V CDR1 and CDR2: SGHRS, YFSETQ. V lost 7 bases and J 2 bases, leaving 20 bases between the germline ends. The CDR3 covers 16 residues. CDR3 bases: TGCGCCAGCCGACCCCCCGTGACCGGCACCACAGATACGCAGTATTTT. It yields the protein CASRPPVTGTTDTQYF.

This clonotype has more than one count but fewer than ten. The V gene is TRBV12-3 or TRBV12-4, the J gene TRBJ2-3, with 16 bases that match TRBD2. The CDR3 runs to 16 residues. The V segment lost 7 bases and the J segment 6 bases; nucleotides outside the gene matches: 7. The CDR3 here is CASKGTSGGATDTQYF. CDR3 DNA: TGTGCCAGCAAAGGGACTAGCGGGGGGGCCACCGATACGCAGTATTTT.

V usage is TRBV25-1 and J usage is TRBJ2-3; D is possibly TRBD2 (7 bases). V lost 8 bases to trimming and J lost 5 bases, with 20 bases between them. The CDR3 is made up of 15 amino acids. Germline CDR1 and CDR2: MGHDK and SYGVNS. The CDR3 sequence: CASSWGGATLDTQYF. In DNA form, the CDR3 reads TGTGCCAGCTCCTGGGGGGGGGCCACGCTAGATACGCAGTATTTT.

This chain connects TRBV6-1 to TRBJ2-7; 7 bases agree with TRBD1. CDR1 and CDR2 (germline): MNHNS, SASEGT. J lost 6 bases, V lost 6 bases, and 8 bases had no gene match. CDR3 length: 13 residues. CDR3 bases: TGTGCCAGCAGGCAGACAGGGTTGGCCGAGCAGTACTTC. It codes for CASRQTGLAEQYF.

V gene TRBV19 combines with J gene TRBJ2-2, with D unclear. Trimming took off 8 bases at V and 4 bases at J, with 5 bases between the two ends. Germline CDR1 is LNHDA and CDR2 is SQIVND (reference sequence). This CDR3 spans 11 amino acids. In DNA form, the CDR3 reads TGTGCCAGTGCCGGCACCGGGGAGCTGTTTTTT. It yields the protein CASAGTGELFF.